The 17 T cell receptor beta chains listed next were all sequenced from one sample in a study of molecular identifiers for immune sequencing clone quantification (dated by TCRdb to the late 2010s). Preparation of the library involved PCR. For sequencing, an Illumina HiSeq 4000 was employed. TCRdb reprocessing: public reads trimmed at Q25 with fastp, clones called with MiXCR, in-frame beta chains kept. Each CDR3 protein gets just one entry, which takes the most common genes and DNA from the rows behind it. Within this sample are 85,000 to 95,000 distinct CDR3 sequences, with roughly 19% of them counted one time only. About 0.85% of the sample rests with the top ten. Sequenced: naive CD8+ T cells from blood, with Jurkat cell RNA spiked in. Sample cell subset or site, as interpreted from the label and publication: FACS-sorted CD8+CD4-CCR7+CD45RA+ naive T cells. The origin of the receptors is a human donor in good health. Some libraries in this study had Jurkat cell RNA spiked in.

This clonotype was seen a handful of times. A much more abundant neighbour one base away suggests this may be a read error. The CDR3 protein is CASSSEGPGTHELYF. The CDR3 DNA sequence: TGCGCCAGCAGCTCGGAGGGACCGGGTACGCACGAGCTGTACTTC. The rearrangement joins TRBV5-1 to TRBJ2-7, with a possible D match to TRBD2 (6 bases). This CDR3 contains 15 residues. Germline values: CDR1 SGHRS, CDR2 YFSETQ.

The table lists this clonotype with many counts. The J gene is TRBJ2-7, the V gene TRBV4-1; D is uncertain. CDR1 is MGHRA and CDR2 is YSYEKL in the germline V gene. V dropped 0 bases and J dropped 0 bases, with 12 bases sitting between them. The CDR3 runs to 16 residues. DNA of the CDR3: TGCGCCAGCAGCCAAGATCAGACGGATTTCTCCTACGAGCAGTACTTC. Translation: CASSQDQTDFSYEQYF.

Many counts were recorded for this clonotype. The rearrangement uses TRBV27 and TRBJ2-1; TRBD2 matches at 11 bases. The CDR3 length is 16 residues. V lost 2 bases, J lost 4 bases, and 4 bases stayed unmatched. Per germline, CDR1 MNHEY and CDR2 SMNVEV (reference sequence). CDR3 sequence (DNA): TGTGCCAGCAGTTTAAGTAGCGGGGGGGTGTACAATGAGCAGTTCTTC. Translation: CASSLSSGGVYNEQFF.

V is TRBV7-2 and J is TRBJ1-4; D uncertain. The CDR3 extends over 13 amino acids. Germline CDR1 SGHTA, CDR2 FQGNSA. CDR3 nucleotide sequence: TGTGTCACTCGGGAGCCCCCTAATGAAAAACTGTTTTTT. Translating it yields CVTREPPNEKLFF.

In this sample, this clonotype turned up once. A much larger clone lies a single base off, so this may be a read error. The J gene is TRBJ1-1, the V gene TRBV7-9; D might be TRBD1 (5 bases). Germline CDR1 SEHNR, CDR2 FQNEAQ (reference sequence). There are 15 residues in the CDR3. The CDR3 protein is CASSLWEDPDTEASF. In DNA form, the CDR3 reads TGTGCCAGCAGCTTATGGGAGGATCCGGACACTGAAGCTTCCTTT.

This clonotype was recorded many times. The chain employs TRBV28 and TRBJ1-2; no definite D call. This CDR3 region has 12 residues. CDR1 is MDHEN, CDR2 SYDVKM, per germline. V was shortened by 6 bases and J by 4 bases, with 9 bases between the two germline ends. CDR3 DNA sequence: TGTGCCAGCAGACGGGGTTTCTATGGCTACACCTTC. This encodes CASRRGFYGYTF.

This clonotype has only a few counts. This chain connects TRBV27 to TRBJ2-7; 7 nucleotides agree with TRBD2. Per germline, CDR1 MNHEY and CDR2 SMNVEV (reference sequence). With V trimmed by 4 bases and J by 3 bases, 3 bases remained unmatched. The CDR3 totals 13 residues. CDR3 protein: CASSSGTIYEQYF. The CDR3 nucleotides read TGTGCCAGCAGTTCAGGGACTATCTACGAGCAGTACTTC.

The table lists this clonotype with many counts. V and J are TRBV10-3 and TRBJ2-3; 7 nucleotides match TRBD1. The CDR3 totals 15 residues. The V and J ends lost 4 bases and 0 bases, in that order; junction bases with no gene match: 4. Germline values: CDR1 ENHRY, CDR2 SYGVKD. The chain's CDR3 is CAISADRSSTDTQYF. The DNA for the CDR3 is TGTGCCATCAGTGCGGACAGGAGTAGCACAGATACGCAGTATTTT.

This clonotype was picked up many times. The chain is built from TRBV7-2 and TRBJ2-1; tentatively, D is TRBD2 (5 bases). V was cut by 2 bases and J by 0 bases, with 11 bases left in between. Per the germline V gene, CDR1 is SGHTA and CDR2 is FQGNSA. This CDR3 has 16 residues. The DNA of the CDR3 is TGTGCCAGCAGCTTAATGCCGGGGAACTCCTACAATGAGCAGTTCTTC. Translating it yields CASSLMPGNSYNEQFF.

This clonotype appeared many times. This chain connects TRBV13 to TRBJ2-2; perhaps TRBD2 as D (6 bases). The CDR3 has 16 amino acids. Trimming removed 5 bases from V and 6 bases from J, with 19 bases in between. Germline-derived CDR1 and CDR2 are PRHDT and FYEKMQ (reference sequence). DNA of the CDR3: TGTGCCAGCAGCCTCGAGGAGGGGAGAGGGGCCGGGGAGCTGTTTTTT. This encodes CASSLEEGRGAGELFF.

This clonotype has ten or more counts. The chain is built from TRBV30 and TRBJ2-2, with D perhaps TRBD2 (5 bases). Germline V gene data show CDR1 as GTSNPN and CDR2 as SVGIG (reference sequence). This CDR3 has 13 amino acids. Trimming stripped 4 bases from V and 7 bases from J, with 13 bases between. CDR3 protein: CAWIGVISGELFF. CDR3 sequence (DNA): TGTGCCTGGATCGGGGTCATCAGCGGGGAGCTGTTTTTT.

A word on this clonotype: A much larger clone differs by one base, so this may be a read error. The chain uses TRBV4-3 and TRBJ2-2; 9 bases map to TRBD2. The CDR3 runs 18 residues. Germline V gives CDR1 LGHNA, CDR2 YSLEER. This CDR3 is CASSQEFSGGPNAGELFF. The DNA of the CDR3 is TGCGCCAGCAGCCAAGAGTTTAGCGGGGGCCCGAACGCCGGGGAGCTGTTTTTT.

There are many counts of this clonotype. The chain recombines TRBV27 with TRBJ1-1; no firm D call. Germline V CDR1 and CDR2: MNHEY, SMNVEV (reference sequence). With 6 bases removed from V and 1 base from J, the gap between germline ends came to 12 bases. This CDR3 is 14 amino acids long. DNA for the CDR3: TGTGCCAGCAGAACGTCACCTGAGAACACTGAAGCTTTCTTT. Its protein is CASRTSPENTEAFF.

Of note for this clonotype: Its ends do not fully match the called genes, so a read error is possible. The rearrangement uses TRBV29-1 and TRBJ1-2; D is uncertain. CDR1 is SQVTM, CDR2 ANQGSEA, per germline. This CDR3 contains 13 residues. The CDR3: CSVLIGDNYGYIF. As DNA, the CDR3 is TGCAGCGTTCTAATAGGAGACAACTATGGCTACATCTTC. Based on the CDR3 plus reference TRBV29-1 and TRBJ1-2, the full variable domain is SAVISQKPSRDICQRGTSLTIQCQVDSQVTMMFWYRQQPGQSLTLIATANQGSEATYESGFVIDKFPISRPNLTFSTLTVSNMSPEDSSIYLCSVLIGDNYGYIFGSGTRLTVV.

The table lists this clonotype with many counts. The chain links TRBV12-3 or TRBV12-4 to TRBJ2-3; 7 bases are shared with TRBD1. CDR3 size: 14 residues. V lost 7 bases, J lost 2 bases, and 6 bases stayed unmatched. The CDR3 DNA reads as TGTGCCAGCACCCGGGACAGCTCCACAGATACGCAGTATTTT. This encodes CASTRDSSTDTQYF.

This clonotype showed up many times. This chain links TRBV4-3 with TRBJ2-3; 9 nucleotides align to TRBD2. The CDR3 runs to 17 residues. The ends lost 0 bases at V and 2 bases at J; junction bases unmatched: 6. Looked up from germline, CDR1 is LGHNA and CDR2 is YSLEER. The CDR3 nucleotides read TGCGCCAGCAGCCAAGATCGGGCGGGGGGGTACACAGATACGCAGTATTTT. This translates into CASSQDRAGGYTDTQYF.

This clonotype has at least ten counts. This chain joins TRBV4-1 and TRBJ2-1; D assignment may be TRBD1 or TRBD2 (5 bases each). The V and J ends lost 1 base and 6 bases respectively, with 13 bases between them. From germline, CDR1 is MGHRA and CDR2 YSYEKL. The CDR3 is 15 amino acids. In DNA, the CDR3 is TGCGCCAGCAGCCAAGGTTTCAGGGACCTCAATGAGCAGTTCTTC. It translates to CASSQGFRDLNEQFF.